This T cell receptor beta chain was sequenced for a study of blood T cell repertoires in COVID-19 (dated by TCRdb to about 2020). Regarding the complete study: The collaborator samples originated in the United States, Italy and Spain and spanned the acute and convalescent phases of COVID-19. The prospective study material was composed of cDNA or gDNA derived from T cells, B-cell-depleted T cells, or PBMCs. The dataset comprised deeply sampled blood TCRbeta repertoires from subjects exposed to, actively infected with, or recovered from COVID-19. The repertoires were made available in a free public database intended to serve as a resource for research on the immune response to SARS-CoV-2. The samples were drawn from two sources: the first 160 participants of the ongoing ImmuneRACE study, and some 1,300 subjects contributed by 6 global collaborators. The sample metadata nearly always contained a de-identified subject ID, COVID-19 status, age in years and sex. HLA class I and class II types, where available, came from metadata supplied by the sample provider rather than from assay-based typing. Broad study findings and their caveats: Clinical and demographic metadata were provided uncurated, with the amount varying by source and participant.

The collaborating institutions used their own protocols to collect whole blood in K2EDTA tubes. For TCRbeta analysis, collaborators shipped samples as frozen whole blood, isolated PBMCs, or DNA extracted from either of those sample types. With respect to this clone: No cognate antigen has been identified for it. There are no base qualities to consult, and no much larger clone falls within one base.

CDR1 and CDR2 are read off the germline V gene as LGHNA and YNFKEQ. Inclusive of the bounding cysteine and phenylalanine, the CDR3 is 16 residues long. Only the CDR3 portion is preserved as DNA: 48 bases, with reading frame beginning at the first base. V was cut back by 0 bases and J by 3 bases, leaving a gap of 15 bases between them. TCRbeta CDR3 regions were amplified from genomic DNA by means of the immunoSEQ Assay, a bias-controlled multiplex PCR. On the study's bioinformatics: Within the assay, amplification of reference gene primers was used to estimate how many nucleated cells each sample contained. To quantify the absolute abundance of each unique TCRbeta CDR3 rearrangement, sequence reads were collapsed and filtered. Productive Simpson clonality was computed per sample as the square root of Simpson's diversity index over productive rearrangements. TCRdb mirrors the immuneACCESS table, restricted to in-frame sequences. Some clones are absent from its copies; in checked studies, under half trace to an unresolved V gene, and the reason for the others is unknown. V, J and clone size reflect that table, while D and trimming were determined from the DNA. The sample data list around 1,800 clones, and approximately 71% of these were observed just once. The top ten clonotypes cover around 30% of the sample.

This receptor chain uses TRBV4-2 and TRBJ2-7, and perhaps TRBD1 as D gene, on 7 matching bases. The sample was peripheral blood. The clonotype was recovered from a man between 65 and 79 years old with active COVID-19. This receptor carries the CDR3 CASSQDLNRGLYEQYF. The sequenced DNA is TGTGCCAGCAGCCAAGATCTAAACAGGGGACTCTACGAGCAGTACTTC.